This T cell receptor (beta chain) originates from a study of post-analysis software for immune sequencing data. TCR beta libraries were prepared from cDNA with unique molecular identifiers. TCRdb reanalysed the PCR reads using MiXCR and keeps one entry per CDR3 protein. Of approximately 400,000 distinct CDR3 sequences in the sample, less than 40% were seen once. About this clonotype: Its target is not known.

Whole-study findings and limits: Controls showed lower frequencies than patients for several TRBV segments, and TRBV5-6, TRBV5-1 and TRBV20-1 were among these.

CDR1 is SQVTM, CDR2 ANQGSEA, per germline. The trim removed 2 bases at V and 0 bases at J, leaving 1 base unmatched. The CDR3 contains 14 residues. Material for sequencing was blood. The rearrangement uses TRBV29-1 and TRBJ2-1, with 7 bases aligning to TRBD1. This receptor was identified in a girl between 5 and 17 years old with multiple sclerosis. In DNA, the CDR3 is TGCAGCGTTGAACGGGACAGCTCCTACAATGAGCAGTTCTTC. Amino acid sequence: CSVERDSSYNEQFF.